This T cell receptor beta chain was profiled in a study of T cells in Graves' hyperthyroidism and ophthalmopathy. This CDR3 has 11 amino acids. Germline-derived CDR1 and CDR2 are DFQATT and SNEGSKA (reference sequence). V lost 3 bases and J 13 bases, leaving 15 bases between the germline ends. General study results and limits: Clonotypes that were expanded in thyroid above 0.001 mostly appeared in blood too.

Authors of the study amplified TCR beta CDR3 regions from RNA transcripts. The TCR CDR3 was amplified in a first-round RT-PCR using the HTBI primer set. MiXCR, run by TCRdb on the multiplex PCR reads, gives a single entry per CDR3 protein. The sample yields around 520,000 distinct CDR3 sequences, 12% to 15% seen once. The definition of stable Graves' hyperthyroidism was no ophthalmopathy progression within 18 months. An approximately 10 ml volume of fresh peripheral blood provided the PBMCs. This clonotype was picked up many times. Antigen: not known. The V and J genes are TRBV20-1 and TRBJ1-2; perhaps TRBD1 as D (6 bases). The sequenced sample consisted of blood. This TCR was sampled from a woman between 40 and 55 years old with Graves' hyperthyroidism. This CDR3 reads CSARGTSGGTF. CDR3 sequence (DNA): TGCAGTGCTAGGGGGACATCCGGAGGCACCTTC.